The present entry profiles one TCR beta chain with its context. The clone's antigen remains unknown. Base-call qualities are not available, and no considerably larger clone is one nucleotide away. The immunoSEQ Assay, a bias-controlled multiplex PCR, was used to amplify TCRbeta CDR3 regions from genomic DNA. Per the source publication's procedure: The number of nucleated cells in each sample was estimated by amplification of reference gene primers within the assay. To quantify the absolute abundance of each unique TCRbeta CDR3 rearrangement, sequence reads were collapsed and filtered. For each sample, productive Simpson clonality was calculated as the square root of Simpson's diversity index across productive rearrangements. TCRdb retrieved this table from immuneACCESS and kept in-frame rearrangements only. Not all clones are present; in checked studies, unresolved V genes account for under half, and no reason is known for the remainder. Clonal size and the V and J genes are those of that table, whereas D and trimming came from the DNA. The sample yields some 110,000 clones; about 85% were counted once. The ten largest clones take up 3.5% to 5% of the sample.

This entry belongs to a study of blood T cell repertoires in COVID-19 (dated by TCRdb to the early 2020s). Study-level background: The collaborator samples originated in the United States, Italy and Spain and spanned the acute and convalescent phases of COVID-19. The material from the prospective study consisted of cDNA or gDNA derived from T cells, B-cell-depleted T cells, or PBMCs. Subjects who had been exposed to COVID-19, were actively infected with it, or had recovered from it provided the deeply sampled blood TCRbeta repertoires that made up the dataset. Sample metadata almost always included a de-identified subject ID, COVID-19 status, age in years and sex. The repertoires were released in a freely available public database intended as a resource for research on the immune response to SARS-CoV-2. Where available, HLA class I and class II types were obtained from metadata supplied by the sample provider rather than from assay-based typing. Samples were obtained from the ongoing ImmuneRACE study (first 160 participants) and from over a thousand subjects provided by 6 global collaborators. Broader findings and caveats from the paper: The amount of clinical and demographic metadata varied by source and participant and was provided uncurated.

Collaborating institutions collected whole blood in K2EDTA tubes following their own protocols. For TCRbeta analysis, collaborators shipped samples in one of three forms: frozen whole blood, isolated PBMCs, or DNA extracted from either of those sample types. This receptor was obtained from a man in his forties or fifties with acute or convalescent COVID-19. Specimen: peripheral blood.

Read as DNA, the sequence is TGTGCCAGCAGCCCCGGAGGTCCTGGTTACTATGGCTACACCTTC. Its protein is CASSPGGPGYYGYTF. This chain joins TRBV7-9 to TRBJ1-2; confidence is insufficient to name the D gene. A distance of 16 bases separates the germline ends of V and J, which lose 5 bases and 3 bases respectively. According to the germline V gene (reference sequence), CDR1 reads SEHNR and CDR2 reads FQNEAQ. The CDR3, from cysteine to phenylalanine, totals 15 residues. The only DNA kept is the CDR3, 45 bases in frame from the first base.